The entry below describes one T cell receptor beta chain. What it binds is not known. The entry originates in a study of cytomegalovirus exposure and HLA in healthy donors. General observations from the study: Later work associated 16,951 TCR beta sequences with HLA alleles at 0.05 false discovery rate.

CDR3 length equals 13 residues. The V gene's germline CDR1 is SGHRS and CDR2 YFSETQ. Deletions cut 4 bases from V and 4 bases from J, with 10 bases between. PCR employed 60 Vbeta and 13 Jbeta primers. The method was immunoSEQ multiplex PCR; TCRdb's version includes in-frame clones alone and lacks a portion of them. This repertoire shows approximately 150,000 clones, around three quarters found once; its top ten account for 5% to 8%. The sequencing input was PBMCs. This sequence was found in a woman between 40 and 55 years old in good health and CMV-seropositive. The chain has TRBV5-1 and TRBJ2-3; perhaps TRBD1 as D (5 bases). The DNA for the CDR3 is TGCGCCAGCAGCGACACAGGTTCAGATACGCAGTATTTT. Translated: CASSDTGSDTQYF.